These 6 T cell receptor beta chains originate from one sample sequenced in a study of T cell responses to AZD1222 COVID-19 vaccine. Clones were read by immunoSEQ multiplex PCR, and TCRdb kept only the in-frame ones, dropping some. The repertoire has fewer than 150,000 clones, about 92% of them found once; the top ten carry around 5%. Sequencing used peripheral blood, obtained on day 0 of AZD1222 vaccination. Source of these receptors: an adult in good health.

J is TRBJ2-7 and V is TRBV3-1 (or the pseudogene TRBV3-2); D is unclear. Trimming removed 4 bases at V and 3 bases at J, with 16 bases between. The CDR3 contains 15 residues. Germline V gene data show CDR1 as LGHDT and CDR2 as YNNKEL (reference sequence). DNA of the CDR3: TGTGCCAGCAGCCCAGCATGGGCAGGCATCTACGAGCAGTACTTC. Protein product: CASSPAWAGIYEQYF.

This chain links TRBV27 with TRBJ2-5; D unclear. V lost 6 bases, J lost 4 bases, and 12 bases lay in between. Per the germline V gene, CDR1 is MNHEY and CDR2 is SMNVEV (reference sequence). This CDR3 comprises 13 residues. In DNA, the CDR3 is TGTGCCAGCAGGGGATTCAACCCAGAGACCCAGTACTTC. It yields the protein CASRGFNPETQYF.

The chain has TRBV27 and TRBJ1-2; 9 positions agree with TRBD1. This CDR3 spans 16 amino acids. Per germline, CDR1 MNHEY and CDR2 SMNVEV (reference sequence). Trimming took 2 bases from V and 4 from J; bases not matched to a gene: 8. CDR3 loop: CASSLKTGGGVYGYTF. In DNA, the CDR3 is TGTGCCAGCAGTTTAAAGACAGGGGGTGGCGTCTATGGCTACACCTTC.

CDR3: CASSDEWTSSVYEQYF. CDR3 bases: TGTGCCAGCAGCGACGAATGGACTAGTAGCGTCTACGAGCAGTACTTC. The chain combines TRBV3-1 (or the pseudogene TRBV3-2) with TRBJ2-7, with 7 bases identical to TRBD2. Germline CDR1 is LGHDT and CDR2 is YNNKEL (reference sequence). After removal of 5 bases from V and 3 bases from J, the junction contained 13 bases not matched to a gene. The CDR3 totals 16 residues.

The CDR3 nucleotides read TGTGCCAGCAGCTTAGCAGATCGGGGAGGCTATGGCTACACCTTC. Encoded protein: CASSLADRGGYGYTF. The chain combines TRBV11-1 with TRBJ1-2; no clear D gene. This CDR3 has 15 amino acids. Germline CDR1 and CDR2: SGHAT and FQDESV (reference sequence). With 0 bases removed from V and 4 bases from J, the gap between germline ends came to 12 bases.

CDR3 residues: CASQSGTSLHEQYF. CDR3 nucleotides: TGTGCCAGCCAGTCGGGGACTAGCCTACACGAGCAGTACTTC. V usage is TRBV7-9 and J usage is TRBJ2-7; 9 bases are a match to TRBD2. CDR1 SEHNR and CDR2 FQNEAQ come from the germline V gene (reference sequence). The CDR3 loop spans 14 amino acids. V lost 8 bases to trimming and J lost 5 bases; unmatched junction nucleotides: 10.